Sequencing of this TCR beta chain was carried out in a study of cytomegalovirus exposure and HLA in healthy donors. Overall study context: A subsequent analysis stated that the approximately 120 validation repertoires were run on the same platform as the roughly 670 first-cohort repertoires. General observations from the study: Altogether, about 160 TCR beta chains were recorded as cytomegalovirus-associated.

Sequenced by immunoSEQ multiplex PCR; TCRdb stores in-frame clones only, minus some. The sample carries 120,000 or so clones, 70% to 90% recorded once. Note on this clone: Its antigen is still unknown. The same CDR3 also results from other DNA sequences found in this sample.

Per the germline V gene, CDR1 is GTSNPN and CDR2 is SVGIG (reference sequence). This CDR3 is built from 15 residues. Trimming pared 0 bases from V and 3 bases from J, leaving 12 bases between. Sample: PBMCs. This clonotype was sampled from a woman under 30 in good health and CMV-seronegative. This chain joins TRBV30 and TRBJ1-3; D is ambiguous. In DNA, the CDR3 is TGTGCCTGGAGTGTACAGCCAACGTTTGGAAACACCATATATTTT. Translating gives CAWSVQPTFGNTIYF.